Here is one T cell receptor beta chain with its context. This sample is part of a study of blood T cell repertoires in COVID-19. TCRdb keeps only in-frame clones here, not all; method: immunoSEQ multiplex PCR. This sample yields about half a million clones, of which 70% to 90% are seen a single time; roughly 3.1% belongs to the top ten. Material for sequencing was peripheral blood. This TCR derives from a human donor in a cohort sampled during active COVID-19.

The CDR3 here is CAWRPGLINEKLFF. The CDR3 nucleotides are TGTGCCTGGAGGCCGGGACTGATAAATGAAAAACTGTTTTTT. The chain links TRBV30 to TRBJ1-4, with a possible D match to TRBD1 (5 bases). This CDR3 has 14 amino acids. Germline values: CDR1 GTSNPN, CDR2 SVGIG (reference sequence). Trimming pared 3 bases from V and 5 bases from J, leaving 13 bases between.